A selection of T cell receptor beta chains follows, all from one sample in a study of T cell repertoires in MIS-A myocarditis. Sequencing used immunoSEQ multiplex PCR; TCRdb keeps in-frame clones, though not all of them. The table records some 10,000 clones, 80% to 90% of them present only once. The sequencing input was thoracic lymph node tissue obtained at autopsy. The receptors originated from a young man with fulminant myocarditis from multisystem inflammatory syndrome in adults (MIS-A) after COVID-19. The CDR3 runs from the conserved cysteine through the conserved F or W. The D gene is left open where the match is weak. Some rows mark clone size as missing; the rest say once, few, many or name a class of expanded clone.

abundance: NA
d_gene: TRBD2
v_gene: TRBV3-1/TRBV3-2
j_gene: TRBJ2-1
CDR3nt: TGTGCCAGCAGCCAATTGTCCAGGACTAGCGGGGGGGAGCAGTTCTTC
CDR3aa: CASSQLSRTSGGEQFF

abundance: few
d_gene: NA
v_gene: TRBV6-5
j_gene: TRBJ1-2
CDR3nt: TGTGCCAGCAGTTCTCTAAGGGCAGCGGGGGGCTACACCTTC
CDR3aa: CASSSLRAAGGYTF

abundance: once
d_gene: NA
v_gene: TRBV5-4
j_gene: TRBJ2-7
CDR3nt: TGTGCCAGCAGCTTGCTCGGGGGAAGGGGCGTCGAGCAGTACTTC
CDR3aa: CASSLLGGRGVEQYF

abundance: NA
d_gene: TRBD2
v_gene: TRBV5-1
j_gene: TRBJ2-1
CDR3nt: TGCGCCAGCAGCTTGGGTACTAGCGGGAGGGCCTACAATGAGCAGTTCTTC
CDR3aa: CASSLGTSGRAYNEQFF

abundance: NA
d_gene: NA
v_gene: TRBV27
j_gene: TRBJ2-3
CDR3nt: TGTGCCAGCAGTTTATCTGAGCTAACAGATACGCAGTATTTT
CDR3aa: CASSLSELTDTQYF

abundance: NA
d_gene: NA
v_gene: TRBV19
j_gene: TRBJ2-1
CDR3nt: TGTGCCAGTAGTATTTTGCAGACCAACAATGAGCAGTTCTTC
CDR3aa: CASSILQTNNEQFF

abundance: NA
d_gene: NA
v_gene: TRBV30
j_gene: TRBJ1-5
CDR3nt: TGTGCCTGGACTAAGGGGCAGAATCAGCCCCAGCATTTT
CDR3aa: CAWTKGQNQPQHF

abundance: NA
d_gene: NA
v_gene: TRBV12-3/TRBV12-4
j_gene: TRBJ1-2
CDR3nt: TGTGCCAGCAGTTTTGGTCGCTGGGGTGGCTACACCTTC
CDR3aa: CASSFGRWGGYTF

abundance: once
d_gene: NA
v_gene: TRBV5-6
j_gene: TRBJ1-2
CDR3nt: TGTGCCAGCAGCTCGGACGAGTTTGTCTATGGCTACACCTTC
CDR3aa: CASSSDEFVYGYTF

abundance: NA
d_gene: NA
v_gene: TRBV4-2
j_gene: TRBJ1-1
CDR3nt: TGTGCCAGCAGCCAAGATTCGGCAGAAGCTTTCTTT
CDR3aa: CASSQDSAEAFF

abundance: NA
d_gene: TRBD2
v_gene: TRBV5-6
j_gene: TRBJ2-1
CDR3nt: TGTGCCAGCAGATCCGGACTAGCGGTCTACAATGAGCAGTTCTTC
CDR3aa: CASRSGLAVYNEQFF

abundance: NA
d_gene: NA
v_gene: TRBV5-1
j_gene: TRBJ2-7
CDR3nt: TGCGCCAGCAGCTTGGCCGAGGGGTACGAGCAGTACTTC
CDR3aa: CASSLAEGYEQYF

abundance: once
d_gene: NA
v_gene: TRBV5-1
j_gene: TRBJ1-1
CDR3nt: TGCGCCAGCAGCTCCGTGGGGGAGAACACTGAAGCTTTCTTT
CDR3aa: CASSSVGENTEAFF

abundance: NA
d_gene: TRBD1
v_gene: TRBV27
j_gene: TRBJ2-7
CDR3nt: TGTGCCAGCAGTTACCGGGACAGGGGGGTCGAGCAGTACTTC
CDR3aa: CASSYRDRGVEQYF

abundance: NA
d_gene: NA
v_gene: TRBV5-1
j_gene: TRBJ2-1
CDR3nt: TGCGCCAGCATGAGCGTGCCTTCCTACAATGAGCAGTTCTTC
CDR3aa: CASMSVPSYNEQFF

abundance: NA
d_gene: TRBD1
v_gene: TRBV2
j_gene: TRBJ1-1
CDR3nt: TGTGCTAGCAGTGATAGGGGGCTTGAAGCTTTCTTT
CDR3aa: CASSDRGLEAFF

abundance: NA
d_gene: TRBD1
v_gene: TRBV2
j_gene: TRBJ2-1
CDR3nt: TGTGCCAGCTTAAGGACAGGGGGACTCTCCTACAATGAGCAGTTCTTC
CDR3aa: CASLRTGGLSYNEQFF

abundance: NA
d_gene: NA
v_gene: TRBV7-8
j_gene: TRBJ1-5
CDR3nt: TGTGCCAGCGGGGAGCGGGGATATCAGCCCCAGCATTTT
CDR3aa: CASGERGYQPQHF

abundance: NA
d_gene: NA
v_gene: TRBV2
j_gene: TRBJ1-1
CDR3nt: TGTGCCAGCAGTGGGGGCATGTCCGTCACTGAAGCTTTCTTT
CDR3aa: CASSGGMSVTEAFF

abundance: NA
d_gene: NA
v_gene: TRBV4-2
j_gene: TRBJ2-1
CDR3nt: TGTGCCAGCAGCCAAGAGGTTCCGTCCTTAGGTACAGGTTCCTACAATGAGCAGTTCTTC
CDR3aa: CASSQEVPSLGTGSYNEQFF

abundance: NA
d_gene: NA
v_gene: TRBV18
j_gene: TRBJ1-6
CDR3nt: TGTGCCAGCTCACCACAGGGGTTAACTAATTCACCCCTCCACTTT
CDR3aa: CASSPQGLTNSPLHF

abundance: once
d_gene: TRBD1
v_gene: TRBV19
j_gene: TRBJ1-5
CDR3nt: TGTGCCAGTAGTGGGAAACAGGGGGCGAATCAGCCCCAGCATTTT
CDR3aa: CASSGKQGANQPQHF

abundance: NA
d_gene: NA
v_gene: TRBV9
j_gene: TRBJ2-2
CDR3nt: TGTGCCAGCAGCTTGCGGGCGAACACCGGGGAGCTGTTTTTT
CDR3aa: CASSLRANTGELFF

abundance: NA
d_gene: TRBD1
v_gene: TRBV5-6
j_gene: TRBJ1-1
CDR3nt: TGTGCCAGCAGCTGGGGGGGACAGGGAACAAACACTGAAGCTTTCTTT
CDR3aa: CASSWGGQGTNTEAFF

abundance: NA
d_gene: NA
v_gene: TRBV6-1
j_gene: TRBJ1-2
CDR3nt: TGTGCCAGCAGTGAAGACTGGTTAGTGAGCCTTGGCTACACCTTC
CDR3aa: CASSEDWLVSLGYTF

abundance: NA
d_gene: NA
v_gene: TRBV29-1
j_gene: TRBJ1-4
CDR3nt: TGCAGCGTTGGGTGGGGTACGGATGAAAAACTGTTTTTT
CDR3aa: CSVGWGTDEKLFF

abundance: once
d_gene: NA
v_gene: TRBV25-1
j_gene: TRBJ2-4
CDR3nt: TGTGCCAGCAGTGCCCAACACGGGGGCATTCAGTACTTC
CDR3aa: CASSAQHGGIQYF

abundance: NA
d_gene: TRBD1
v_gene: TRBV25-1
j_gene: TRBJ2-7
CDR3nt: TGTGCCAGCAGTGAATTCGGCAGGGGGCGCGAGCAGTACTTC
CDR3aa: CASSEFGRGREQYF

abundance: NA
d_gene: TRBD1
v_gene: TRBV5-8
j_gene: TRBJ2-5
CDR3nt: TGTGCCAGCAGCCGGGACAGGGGGAGAGAGACCCAGTACTTC
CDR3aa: CASSRDRGRETQYF

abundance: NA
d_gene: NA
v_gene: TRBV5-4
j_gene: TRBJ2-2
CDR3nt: TGTGCCAGCAGCCCTCAGAGGGGGCCCCGGAGGGGCGGGGAGCTGTTTTTT
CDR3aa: CASSPQRGPRRGGELFF

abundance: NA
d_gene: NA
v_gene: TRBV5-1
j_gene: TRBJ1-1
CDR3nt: TGCGCCAGCAGCTTGGGGGCAGGGGTGATGAACACTGAAGCTTTCTTT
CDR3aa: CASSLGAGVMNTEAFF

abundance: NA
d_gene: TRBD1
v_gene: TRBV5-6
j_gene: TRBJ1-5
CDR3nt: TGTGCCAGCAGCTTTGGGACAGACAACAATCAGCCCCAGCATTTT
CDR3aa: CASSFGTDNNQPQHF

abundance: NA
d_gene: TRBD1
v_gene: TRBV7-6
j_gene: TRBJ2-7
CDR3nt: TGTGCCAGCAGCTTAGATGACAGGGTAAGGTCCGAGCAGTACTTC
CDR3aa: CASSLDDRVRSEQYF

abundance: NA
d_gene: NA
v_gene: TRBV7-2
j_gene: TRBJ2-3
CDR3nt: TGTGCCAGCAGCTTAGGAGCAATCGATACGCAGTATTTT
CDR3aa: CASSLGAIDTQYF

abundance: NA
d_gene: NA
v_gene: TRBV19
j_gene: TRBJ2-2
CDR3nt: TGTGCCAGTAGTTCTCAAACACAGGGAATTAGTGGGGAGCTGTTTTTT
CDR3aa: CASSSQTQGISGELFF

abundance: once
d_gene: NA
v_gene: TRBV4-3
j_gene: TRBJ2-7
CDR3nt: TGCGCCAGCAGCCAATCAATCTCCTACGAGCAGTACTTC
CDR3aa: CASSQSISYEQYF

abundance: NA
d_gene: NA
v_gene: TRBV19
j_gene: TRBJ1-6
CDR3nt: TGTGCCAGCGGCGGGACACCCCTCCACTTT
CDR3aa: CASGGTPLHF

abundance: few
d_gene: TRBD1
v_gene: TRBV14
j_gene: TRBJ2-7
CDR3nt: TGTGCCAGCAGCCGAGACAGGGCCGTCTCCTACGAGCAGTACTTC
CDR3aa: CASSRDRAVSYEQYF

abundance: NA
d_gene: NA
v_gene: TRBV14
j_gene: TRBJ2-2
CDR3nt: TGTGCCAGCAGCCAGGCCGGGGAGCTGTTTTTT
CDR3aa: CASSQAGELFF

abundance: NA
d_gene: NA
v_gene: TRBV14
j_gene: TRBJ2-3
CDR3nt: TGTGCCAGCAGCCGCAGAACCGGGTTCACAGATACGCAGTATTTT
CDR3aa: CASSRRTGFTDTQYF

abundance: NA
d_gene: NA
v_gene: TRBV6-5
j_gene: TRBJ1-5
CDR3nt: TGTGCCAGCAGACACCTTGACAGGAATCAGCCCCAGCATTTT
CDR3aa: CASRHLDRNQPQHF

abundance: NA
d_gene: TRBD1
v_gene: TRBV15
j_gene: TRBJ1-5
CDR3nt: TGTGCCACCAGGGGGGACAGGGTAGGTAATCAGCCCCAGCATTTT
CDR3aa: CATRGDRVGNQPQHF

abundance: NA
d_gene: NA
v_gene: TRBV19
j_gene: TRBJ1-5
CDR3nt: TGTGCCAGTAGTATAGGACACCATAGCAATCAGCCCCAGCATTTT
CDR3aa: CASSIGHHSNQPQHF

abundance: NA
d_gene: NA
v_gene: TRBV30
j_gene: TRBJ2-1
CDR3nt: TGTGCCTGGTCTGGGGGATGGGGCCGGGAGCAGTTCTTC
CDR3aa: CAWSGGWGREQFF

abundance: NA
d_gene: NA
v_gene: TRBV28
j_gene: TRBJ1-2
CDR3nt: TGTGCCAGCAGCCATTACAGTGGAAGCTACACCTTC
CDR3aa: CASSHYSGSYTF

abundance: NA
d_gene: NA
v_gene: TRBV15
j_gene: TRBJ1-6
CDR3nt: TGTGCCACCAGCAGTCCTCTGGGTTCACCCCTCCACTTT
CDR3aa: CATSSPLGSPLHF

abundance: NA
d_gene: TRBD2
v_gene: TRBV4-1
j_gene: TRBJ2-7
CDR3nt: TGCGCCAGCAGCCCCTCTAAGGCGGGAGCGTACGAGCAGTACTTC
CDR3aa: CASSPSKAGAYEQYF

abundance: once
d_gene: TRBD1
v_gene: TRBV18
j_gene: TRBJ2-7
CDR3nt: TGTGCCAGCTCACTAGACTCCGGGACAGGATTCTACGAGCAGTACTTC
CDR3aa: CASSLDSGTGFYEQYF

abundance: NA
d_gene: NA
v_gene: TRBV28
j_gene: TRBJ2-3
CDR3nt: TGTGCCAGCAGTACGGACCGCCTTGCAGATATAATAAGGACTCAAGATACGCAGTATTTT
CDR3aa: CASSTDRLADIIRTQDTQYF

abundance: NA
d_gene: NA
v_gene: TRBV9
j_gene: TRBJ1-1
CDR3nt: TGTGCCAGCAGCGTAGAAGGTACTGAAGCTTTCTTT
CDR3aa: CASSVEGTEAFF

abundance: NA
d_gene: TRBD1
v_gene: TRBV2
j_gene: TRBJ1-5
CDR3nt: TGTGCCAGCAGCTTGGACAGGAAGAATCAGCCCCAGCATTTT
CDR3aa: CASSLDRKNQPQHF

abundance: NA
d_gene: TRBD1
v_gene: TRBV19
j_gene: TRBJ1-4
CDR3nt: TGTGCCAGTAGTATAGGACAGGGCCGGGAAAAACTGTTTTTT
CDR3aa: CASSIGQGREKLFF

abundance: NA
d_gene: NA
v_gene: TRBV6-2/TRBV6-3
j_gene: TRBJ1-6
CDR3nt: TGTGCCAGCAGTTTGGGATCAGGATTCCGGTCACCCCTCCACTTT
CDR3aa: CASSLGSGFRSPLHF

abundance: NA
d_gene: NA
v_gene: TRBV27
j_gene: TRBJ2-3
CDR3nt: TGTGCCAGCTCCAAGTTTATCAATGCAGATACGCAGTATTTT
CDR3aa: CASSKFINADTQYF

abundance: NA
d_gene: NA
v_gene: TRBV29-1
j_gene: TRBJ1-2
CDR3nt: TGCAGCGTTGAAGGGGTTCGTGGCTACACCTTC
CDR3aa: CSVEGVRGYTF